The clone carrying this TCR beta chain was seen a handful of times. V lost 3 bases, J lost 7 bases, and 9 bases lay in between. Germline V gives CDR1 SGHTA, CDR2 FQGNSA. The CDR3 spans 12 residues. The record originates from a study of blood T cells in healthy people across ages. PCR was performed a second time for about 7 to 12 cycles using a sample-barcoded 5' primer and a J-beta primer mix. TCRdb re-derived calls from the 5' RACE reads in MiXCR, one entry per CDR3 protein. In the table there are fewer than 800,000 distinct CDR3 sequences, approximately 25% of which are singletons. The same data also contributed to another study, on T cells of mothers and their children.

Sequences were obtained from blood. This chain connects TRBV7-2 to TRBJ1-2, with D possibly being TRBD1 (5 bases). The clonotype originates from a boy younger than 18 in good health. The CDR3, as DNA: TGTGCCAGCAGCTTTCAAGGGGCTGGCTACACCTTC. This gives the protein CASSFQGAGYTF. The complete variable domain, with remaining parts taken from reference TRBV7-2 and TRBJ1-2, reads GAGVSQSPSNKVTEKGKDVELRCDPISGHTALYWYRQSLGQGLEFLIYFQGNSAPDKSGLPSDRFSAERTGGSVSTLTIQRTQQEDSAVYLCASSFQGAGYTFGSGTRLTVV.